The 3 T cell receptor beta chains in this list originate from one sample, sequenced in a study of blood T cell repertoires in COVID-19. Profiling relied on immunoSEQ multiplex PCR, and the TCRdb table lists in-frame clones only, not all of them. The data show about 260,000 clones, about 90% seen once. Sequenced input: peripheral blood. Every receptor here comes from a woman aged 25 to 39 with COVID-19, enrolled during active disease.

The chain uses TRBV28 and TRBJ2-1; 8 nucleotides match TRBD2. Germline loops: CDR1 MDHEN, CDR2 SYDVKM. V shed 1 base, J shed 3 bases, and the junction held 5 bases outside the gene matches. This CDR3 region has 16 residues. CDR3 nucleotide sequence: TGTGCCAGCAGTTTATCCCGCGGGAGGTACTACAATGAGCAGTTCTTC. It codes for CASSLSRGRYYNEQFF.

The V gene is TRBV4-1, the J gene TRBJ1-1; 8 bases are shared with TRBD1. The CDR3 is 15 residues long. With 0 bases clipped from V and 4 bases from J, the junction kept 4 bases outside the gene matches. Germline V lookup: CDR1 MGHRA, CDR2 YSYEKL. CDR3 sequence: CASSQDRGRGTEAFF. The CDR3 DNA reads TGCGCCAGCAGCCAAGACAGGGGGCGCGGCACTGAAGCTTTCTTT.

The rearrangement uses TRBV7-2 and TRBJ2-5; D remains unclear. In germline, CDR1 is SGHTA, CDR2 FQGNSA. Trimming pared 1 base from V and 6 bases from J, leaving 9 bases between. There are 13 residues in the CDR3. This chain's CDR3 is CASSLGLWQTQYF. The CDR3 DNA reads as TGTGCCAGCAGCTTAGGTTTGTGGCAGACCCAGTACTTC.